A selection of T cell receptor beta chains follows, all from one sample in a study of OX40 agonist ivuxolimab in advanced cancers. This table comes from immunoSEQ multiplex PCR, and its TCRdb copy is limited to in-frame clones, with some not included. The sample comprises about 80,000 clones, roughly 84% of which are singletons, and roughly 0.26% rests with the top ten. The sequences come from CD4+ or CD8+ T cells sorted from blood, collected in a trial of the OX40 agonist ivuxolimab. These receptors originate from an adult with an advanced solid tumor such as melanoma, head and neck, liver or kidney cancer. CDR3s include the opening cysteine and the closing phenylalanine or tryptophan. The order of the fields is D gene, clone size, J gene, V gene, CDR3 length, CDR3 protein, CDR3 DNA. A D gene is named only where the DNA matches it firmly. Some rows mark clone size as missing; the rest say once, few, many or name a class of expanded clone.

TRBD1 | - | TRBJ1-1 | TRBV9 | 14 | CASSVGTGPTEAFF | TGTGCCAGCAGCGTAGGGACAGGGCCCACTGAAGCTTTCTTT
TRBD2 | - | TRBJ2-2 | TRBV6-1 | 15 | CASSELAGGTGELFF | TGTGCCAGCAGTGAACTAGCGGGAGGAACCGGGGAGCTGTTTTTT
- | - | TRBJ2-5 | TRBV11-3 | 11 | CASSRQETQYF | TGTGCCAGCAGCCGTCAAGAGACCCAGTACTTC
- | - | TRBJ1-4 | TRBV7-9 | 15 | CASSPQDATNEKLFF | TGTGCCAGCAGCCCTCAGGATGCAACTAATGAAAAACTGTTTTTT
- | - | TRBJ2-7 | TRBV27 | 14 | CASSLGQPNYEQYF | TGTGCCAGCAGTTTAGGACAGCCAAACTACGAGCAGTACTTC
- | few | TRBJ2-6 | TRBV5-8 | 16 | CASSSGRTSGANVLTF | TGTGCCAGCAGCTCGGGACGGACCTCTGGGGCCAACGTCCTGACTTTC
- | few | TRBJ1-2 | TRBV29-1 | 13 | CSVEETGAYGYTF | TGCAGCGTTGAGGAAACAGGAGCCTATGGCTACACCTTC
- | - | TRBJ2-5 | TRBV7-2 | 15 | CASSSVWGSGETQYF | TGTGCCAGCAGCTCGGTTTGGGGGTCGGGGGAGACCCAGTACTTC
- | - | TRBJ2-7 | TRBV5-1 | 16 | CASSRGVRDKTYEQYF | TGCGCCAGCAGCCGGGGGGTCCGGGACAAGACCTACGAGCAGTACTTC
- | - | TRBJ2-5 | TRBV4-1 | 14 | CASSQLTVQETQYF | TGCGCCAGCAGCCAATTAACAGTTCAAGAGACCCAGTACTTC
- | - | TRBJ1-1 | TRBV14 | 15 | CASTPAVGHFTEAFF | TGTGCCAGCACCCCCGCGGTCGGGCATTTCACTGAAGCTTTCTTT
TRBD1 | - | TRBJ2-2 | TRBV4-2 | 15 | CASSQRQGDTGELFF | TGTGCCAGCAGCCAGAGACAGGGGGACACCGGGGAGCTGTTTTTT
TRBD1 | - | TRBJ2-1 | TRBV5-4 | 16 | CASSNGGTVFHNEQFF | TGTGCCAGCAGCAATGGTGGGACAGTGTTCCACAATGAGCAGTTCTTC
TRBD2 | - | TRBJ2-1 | TRBV29-1 | 16 | CSAVPSGTRGVGEQFF | TGCAGCGCAGTTCCCTCCGGGACTAGAGGAGTGGGTGAGCAGTTCTTC
- | - | TRBJ1-6 | TRBV2 | 14 | CASSESQGGSPLHF | TGTGCCAGCAGTGAAAGTCAGGGAGGTTCACCCCTCCACTTT
- | - | TRBJ1-5 | TRBV28 | 11 | CASRSDQPQHF | TGTGCCAGCAGATCTGATCAGCCCCAGCATTTT
TRBD1 | - | TRBJ1-4 | TRBV28 | 16 | CASSTPGQGIGEKLFF | TGTGCCAGCAGTACCCCGGGACAGGGGATTGGGGAAAAACTGTTTTTT
- | - | TRBJ2-2 | TRBV7-7 | 15 | CASSFRVGHTGELFF | TGTGCCAGCAGCTTCAGGGTGGGTCACACCGGGGAGCTGTTTTTT
TRBD2 | - | TRBJ2-7 | TRBV13 | 15 | CASSPRAVAGNEQYF | TGTGCCAGCAGCCCCCGAGCCGTAGCGGGAAACGAGCAGTACTTC
- | - | TRBJ1-3 | TRBV10-3 | 14 | CAISPGGSGNTIYF | TGTGCCATCAGTCCCGGTGGCTCTGGAAACACCATATATTTT
- | - | TRBJ1-1 | TRBV4-2 | 11 | CASSQEQEAFF | TGTGCCAGCAGCCAAGAACAGGAAGCTTTCTTT
TRBD2 | - | TRBJ2-5 | TRBV19 | 14 | CASSMGGYQETQYF | TGTGCCAGTAGTATGGGGGGGTACCAAGAGACCCAGTACTTC